The rows below give T cell receptor beta chains drawn from one sample of a study of blood T cell repertoires in COVID-19. Some clones are missing from TCRdb's copy, which holds only in-frame ones; the method was immunoSEQ multiplex PCR. The table includes 70,000 to 85,000 clones, almost 85% detected once. The sequencing sample was made of peripheral blood. All receptors derive from a man aged 55 to 70 with acute or convalescent COVID-19. Each CDR3 is given with its conserved first and last residue. A D gene is named only where the DNA matches it firmly. Size tells how often a clone was seen (once, few, many) or the class of an expanded clone, and some rows leave it out.

d_gene: .; abundance: .; v_gene: TRBV10-3; len: 13; j_gene: TRBJ1-5; CDR3nt: TGTGCCATCAGTGGACAGTCAGATCAGCCCCAGCATTTT; CDR3aa: CAISGQSDQPQHF
d_gene: .; abundance: .; v_gene: TRBV12-5; len: 14; j_gene: TRBJ2-6; CDR3nt: TGTGCTAGTGCCACGGGATCTGGGGCCAACGTCCTGACTTTC; CDR3aa: CASATGSGANVLTF
d_gene: .; abundance: .; v_gene: TRBV18; len: 15; j_gene: TRBJ2-7; CDR3nt: TGTGCCAGCTCACCAGGCAAGGGGGGGGTTTACGAGCAGTACTTC; CDR3aa: CASSPGKGGVYEQYF
d_gene: .; abundance: .; v_gene: TRBV7-2; len: 14; j_gene: TRBJ2-1; CDR3nt: TGTGCCAGCAGCCGGAGGGGGCGGTTCGATGAGCAGTTCTTC; CDR3aa: CASSRRGRFDEQFF
d_gene: .; abundance: .; v_gene: TRBV24-1; len: 16; j_gene: TRBJ2-2; CDR3nt: TGTGCCACCAGTGATTATGGCGGCAGCCACACCGGGGAGCTGTTTTTT; CDR3aa: CATSDYGGSHTGELFF
d_gene: TRBD1; abundance: .; v_gene: TRBV3-1/TRBV3-2; len: 14; j_gene: TRBJ1-5; CDR3nt: TGTGCCAGCAGTCAGACAGGGTTTGGTCAGCCCCAGCATTTT; CDR3aa: CASSQTGFGQPQHF
d_gene: .; abundance: .; v_gene: TRBV5-8; len: 16; j_gene: TRBJ2-2; CDR3nt: TGTGCCAGCAGCTTGGCAATGACAGCGGGCACCGGGGAGCTGTTTTTT; CDR3aa: CASSLAMTAGTGELFF
d_gene: .; abundance: .; v_gene: TRBV5-1; len: 15; j_gene: TRBJ2-7; CDR3nt: TGCGCCAGCAGCCCTGGGGGGACAGCATCCTACGAGCAGTACTTC; CDR3aa: CASSPGGTASYEQYF
d_gene: .; abundance: .; v_gene: TRBV2; len: 16; j_gene: TRBJ1-3; CDR3nt: TGTGCCAGCAGTGCGACGGCTCGGAGCTCTGGAAACACCATATATTTT; CDR3aa: CASSATARSSGNTIYF
d_gene: TRBD2; abundance: .; v_gene: TRBV11-2; len: 15; j_gene: TRBJ2-7; CDR3nt: TGTGCCAGCAGCTTCGGCACCCGGGAGGCGGGGGAGCAGTACTTC; CDR3aa: CASSFGTREAGEQYF
d_gene: TRBD1; abundance: .; v_gene: TRBV5-6; len: 16; j_gene: TRBJ1-2; CDR3nt: TGTGCCAGCAGCACTCAACAACGACAGGGATTGGGTGGCTACACCTTC; CDR3aa: CASSTQQRQGLGGYTF
d_gene: TRBD1; abundance: .; v_gene: TRBV5-1; len: 16; j_gene: TRBJ2-7; CDR3nt: TGCGCCAGCAGCGTCGGATGGACAGGGGGCTTGGACGAGCAGTACTTC; CDR3aa: CASSVGWTGGLDEQYF
d_gene: .; abundance: .; v_gene: TRBV19; len: 17; j_gene: TRBJ2-2; CDR3nt: TGTGCCAGTAGAAATCGACGGTGGGGGGACTCCACCGGGGAGCTGTTTTTT; CDR3aa: CASRNRRWGDSTGELFF
d_gene: TRBD2; abundance: .; v_gene: TRBV9; len: 16; j_gene: TRBJ2-3; CDR3nt: TGTGCCAGCAGCCCCCGGCTAGCGGGGGGGCCAGATACGCAGTATTTT; CDR3aa: CASSPRLAGGPDTQYF
d_gene: TRBD1; abundance: .; v_gene: TRBV9; len: 15; j_gene: TRBJ2-5; CDR3nt: TGTGCCAGCAGCGCCTTAAGGGGGCCTGGGGAGACCCAGTACTTC; CDR3aa: CASSALRGPGETQYF
d_gene: .; abundance: .; v_gene: TRBV28; len: 13; j_gene: TRBJ2-7; CDR3nt: TGTGCCAGCGCCCCGGGGAGCTCCTACGAGCAGTACTTC; CDR3aa: CASAPGSSYEQYF
d_gene: TRBD1; abundance: .; v_gene: TRBV4-2; len: 16; j_gene: TRBJ1-6; CDR3nt: TGTGCCAGCAGCGTCCGGGACAGGGGGATCAATTCACCCCTCCACTTT; CDR3aa: CASSVRDRGINSPLHF
d_gene: .; abundance: .; v_gene: TRBV12-3/TRBV12-4; len: 12; j_gene: TRBJ1-6; CDR3nt: TGTGCCAGCAGTTTAGATCTAGCACCCCTCCACTTT; CDR3aa: CASSLDLAPLHF
d_gene: TRBD1; abundance: .; v_gene: TRBV7-2; len: 16; j_gene: TRBJ2-3; CDR3nt: TGTGCCAGCAGCACCCGACAGGGGAGCGCCACAGATACGCAGTATTTT; CDR3aa: CASSTRQGSATDTQYF
d_gene: .; abundance: .; v_gene: TRBV7-8; len: 16; j_gene: TRBJ1-2; CDR3nt: TGTGCCAGCAGCCCCCGTGGTGGGGGCGCTAACTATGGCTACACCTTC; CDR3aa: CASSPRGGGANYGYTF
d_gene: .; abundance: once; v_gene: TRBV7-2; len: 14; j_gene: TRBJ2-5; CDR3nt: TGTGCCAGCACATGGGAGGGGGGCCTTGGGACCCAGTACTTC; CDR3aa: CASTWEGGLGTQYF
d_gene: TRBD2; abundance: .; v_gene: TRBV7-2; len: 14; j_gene: TRBJ2-7; CDR3nt: TGTGCCAGCAGCTTTCGACTAGCGGGAGACGAGCAGTACTTC; CDR3aa: CASSFRLAGDEQYF
d_gene: TRBD2; abundance: .; v_gene: TRBV4-1; len: 17; j_gene: TRBJ2-7; CDR3nt: TGCGCCAGCAGCCAAGATCCGTCCGGACTAGCGGGCAACGAGCAGTACTTC; CDR3aa: CASSQDPSGLAGNEQYF
d_gene: TRBD1; abundance: .; v_gene: TRBV19; len: 18; j_gene: TRBJ1-6; CDR3nt: TGTGCCAGTAGTACAGGGGGCTCGAGCAGCTCCTATAATTCACCCCTCCACTTT; CDR3aa: CASSTGGSSSSYNSPLHF
d_gene: .; abundance: .; v_gene: TRBV7-9; len: 12; j_gene: TRBJ2-5; CDR3nt: TGTGCCAGCAGCTTATCGCGCGAGACCCAGTACTTC; CDR3aa: CASSLSRETQYF
d_gene: TRBD1; abundance: few; v_gene: TRBV5-1; len: 16; j_gene: TRBJ1-1; CDR3nt: TGCGCCAGCAGCTTGGGGGGACAGTCGATGAACACTGAAGCTTTCTTT; CDR3aa: CASSLGGQSMNTEAFF
d_gene: .; abundance: .; v_gene: TRBV6-1; len: 17; j_gene: TRBJ1-5; CDR3nt: TGTGCCAGCAGTGAAGCGATCAGTGCCAGGTACAATCAGCCCCAGCATTTT; CDR3aa: CASSEAISARYNQPQHF
d_gene: .; abundance: .; v_gene: TRBV6-5; len: 12; j_gene: TRBJ1-2; CDR3nt: TGTGCCAGCCTCCCCGCTCAGGGGGGCTACACCTTC; CDR3aa: CASLPAQGGYTF